The sequence of this T cell receptor (beta chain) was determined in a study of shared clonotypes between healthy human individuals. Turning to the study itself: Per donor, three plates held CD4 naive cells, three held CD4 memory, two held CD8 naive and one held CD8 memory.

Repertoires were generated with immunoSEQ multiplex PCR, while TCRdb's copy carries only in-frame clones and drops some. The sample records around 2.3 million clones, approximately 94% being singletons. Trimming left V 4 bases short and J 0 bases short, with 10 bases between. The CDR3 has 14 amino acids. Germline CDR1 reads GTSNPN; CDR2 reads SVGIG (reference sequence). The sequenced sample was naive CD4+ T cells sorted from blood. Sample subset: CD45RA+ positively selected. This TCR derives from a man aged 18-30 years in good health. The chain employs TRBV30 and TRBJ1-5, with no clear D. The CDR3: CAWTFGNSNQPQHF. For the CDR3, the DNA is TGTGCCTGGACCTTCGGAAATAGCAATCAGCCCCAGCATTTT.